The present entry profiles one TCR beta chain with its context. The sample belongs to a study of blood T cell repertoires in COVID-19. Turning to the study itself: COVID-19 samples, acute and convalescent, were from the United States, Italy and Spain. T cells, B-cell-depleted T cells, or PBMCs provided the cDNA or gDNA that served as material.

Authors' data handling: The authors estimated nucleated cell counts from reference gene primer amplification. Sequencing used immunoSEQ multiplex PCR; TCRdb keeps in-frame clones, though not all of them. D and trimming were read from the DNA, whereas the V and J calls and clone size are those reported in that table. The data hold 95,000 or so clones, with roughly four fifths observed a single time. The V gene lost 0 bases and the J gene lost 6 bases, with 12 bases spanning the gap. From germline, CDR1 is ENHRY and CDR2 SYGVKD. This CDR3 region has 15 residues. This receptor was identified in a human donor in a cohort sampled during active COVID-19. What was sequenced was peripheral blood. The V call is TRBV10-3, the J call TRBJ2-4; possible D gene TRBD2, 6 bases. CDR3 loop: CAISESGGSLNIQYF. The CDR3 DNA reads TGTGCCATCAGTGAGTCCGGGGGAAGCCTAAACATTCAGTACTTC.